These 17 T cell receptor beta chains were sequenced from one sample in a study of cytotoxic CD8 clonotypes in ibrutinib-treated CLL. TCRdb's table, derived via immunoSEQ multiplex PCR, lists solely in-frame clones and lacks some. This sample has around 50,000 clones, with 45% to 60% found just once. The source was PBMCs, collected after 24 months of ibrutinib treatment. These receptors all stem from a human donor with chronic lymphocytic leukemia.

This chain joins TRBV19 and TRBJ1-2; D perhaps matches TRBD1 (6 bases). The CDR3 length is 14 residues. The V end lost 5 bases, the J end lost 4 bases, and 14 bases lay between the germline ends. CDR1 is LNHDA, CDR2 SQIVND, per germline (reference sequence). Here the CDR3 reads CASSSRQGGYGYTF. The CDR3 DNA is TGTGCCAGTAGTTCCCGACAAGGGGGCTATGGCTACACCTTC.

There are a few counts of this clone. The chain links TRBV5-4 to TRBJ2-3; 9 bases are a match to TRBD1. The length of the CDR3 is 17 residues. The germline CDR1 and CDR2 sequences are SGHNT and YYREEE (reference sequence). V lost 6 bases, J lost 6 bases, and 17 bases stayed unmatched. This CDR3 is CASTIPKGQGFSDTQYF. CDR3 nucleotides: TGTGCCAGCACCATCCCAAAGGGACAGGGATTCTCCGATACGCAGTATTTT.

V usage is TRBV9 and J usage is TRBJ1-6, with 7 bases fitting TRBD1. This CDR3 is built from 13 residues. Germline V gene lookup returns CDR1 SGDLS and CDR2 YYNGEE. The V gene end was trimmed by 4 bases and the J gene end by 8 bases; junction bases not matched to a gene: 3. The CDR3 spells CASSPQGDSPLHF. In nucleotides, the CDR3 is TGTGCCAGCAGCCCCCAGGGGGATTCACCCCTCCACTTT.

This chain uses TRBV6-7 with TRBJ1-2; no definite D call. TRBV6-7 is assigned to the ORF class and has an uncertain function. Trimming took 8 bases from V and 4 from J, leaving 14 bases between them. This CDR3 is 13 amino acids long. CDR3 nucleotide sequence: TGTGCCAGCCCTCACGTGCCTTTCTATGGCTACACCTTC. It encodes CASPHVPFYGYTF.

There are a few counts of this clone. The CDR3 sequence: CAISESPGGGGNTIYF. In DNA, the CDR3 is TGTGCCATCAGTGAATCTCCAGGGGGAGGTGGAAACACCATATATTTT. The V and J genes are TRBV10-3 and TRBJ1-3; 7 nucleotides match TRBD1. The J segment lost 3 bases and the V segment lost 3 bases, leaving 8 bases of the junction unmatched. This CDR3 is built from 16 residues. From germline, CDR1 is ENHRY and CDR2 SYGVKD.

This clone was detected once. The chain recombines TRBV2 with TRBJ2-4; 7 bases map to TRBD2. Germline CDR1 is SNHLY and CDR2 is FYNNEI. The CDR3 is 14 residues long. V shed 3 bases, J shed 1 base, and the junction held 0 bases outside the gene matches. CDR3 in DNA: TGTGCCAGCAGTGACGGGGGGGCCAAAAACATTCAGTACTTC. It encodes CASSDGGAKNIQYF.

This clone showed up just a few times. As DNA, the CDR3 is TGTGCCAGCAGTGTTGGACAGCCCCAGCATTTT. It is translated as CASSVGQPQHF. The chain carries TRBV6-1 and TRBJ1-5; D is ambiguous. Trimming took off 4 bases at V and 7 bases at J, with 5 bases between the two ends. The CDR3 contains 11 residues. Germline V gives CDR1 MNHNS, CDR2 SASEGT.

This clone was counted between two and nine times. The chain uses TRBV6-5 and TRBJ1-5, with 10 nucleotides matching TRBD1. This CDR3 region has 14 residues. V was pared by 6 bases and J by 6 bases, with 5 bases of the junction left unmatched. Germline lookup yields CDR1 MNHEY and CDR2 SVGAGI. The CDR3 DNA sequence: TGTGCCAGCAGGACAGGGGGCGAGGGTCAGCCCCAGCATTTT. This sequence encodes CASRTGGEGQPQHF.

In DNA, the CDR3 is TGTGCCAGCAGCAGTGGCCCAGGGGGCGGATACTACGAGCAGTACTTC. Protein sequence: CASSSGPGGGYYEQYF. V and J are TRBV25-1 and TRBJ2-7; 8 bases agree with TRBD1. The germline CDR1 and CDR2 sequences are MGHDK and SYGVNS. CDR3 size: 16 residues. V shed 6 bases, J shed 3 bases, and the junction held 13 bases outside the gene matches.

This clone has only a few counts. The chain has TRBV7-9 and TRBJ1-1, with D unresolved. The CDR3 runs 11 residues. Germline V gives CDR1 SEHNR, CDR2 FQNEAQ (reference sequence). Trimming shortened V by 6 bases and J by 9 bases, and 11 bases separated the two germline ends. The CDR3 is CASRFMEQAFF. DNA of the CDR3: TGTGCCAGCAGATTCATGGAACAAGCTTTCTTT.

This clone was observed a handful of times. CDR3 DNA: TGTGCCAGCAATACAGGGTCCTCGGCCGAGCAGTACTTC. Protein product: CASNTGSSAEQYF. V and J are TRBV7-8 and TRBJ2-7; the D gene is possibly TRBD1 (6 bases). Germline CDR1 SGHVS, CDR2 FQNEAQ. The V end was cut by 7 bases, the J end by 6 bases, with 16 bases between. The CDR3 runs 13 residues.

The chain carries TRBV4-2 and TRBJ2-5; D is perhaps TRBD2 (6 bases). The CDR3 has 14 amino acids. Germline loops: CDR1 LGHNA, CDR2 YNFKEQ. Trimming took 0 bases from V and 5 from J, leaving 10 bases between them. In DNA form, the CDR3 reads TGTGCCAGCAGCCAAGAGGGTGGGAGGGAGACCCAGTACTTC. Amino acids: CASSQEGGRETQYF.

This clone was counted a few times. The J gene is TRBJ2-1, the V gene TRBV7-9, with a weak D call TRBD2 (5 bases). Germline V gene sequence: CDR1 SEHNR, CDR2 FQNEAQ (reference sequence). The CDR3 spans 14 residues. Between the trimmed V and J ends, which lost 5 bases and 8 bases, there was a span of 16 bases. The DNA for the CDR3 is TGTGCCAGCAGCCCCCGACTATCTTGGGATGAGCAGTTCTTC. Encoded protein: CASSPRLSWDEQFF.

This clone is a singleton in its sample. The rearrangement uses TRBV29-1 and TRBJ2-7; the match to TRBD1 covers 7 bases. V was pared by 4 bases and J by 0 bases, with 6 bases of the junction left unmatched. CDR3 length equals 14 residues. Germline V CDR1 and CDR2: SQVTM, ANQGSEA. The CDR3, as DNA: TGCAGCGTTGGGGGACAGCCGGACTCCTACGAGCAGTACTTC. This codes for CSVGGQPDSYEQYF.

This clone has only a few counts. The chain recombines TRBV29-1 with TRBJ1-5; D remains unclear. Germline CDR1 is SQVTM and CDR2 is ANQGSEA. Trimming cost V 4 bases and J 4 bases, with 8 bases left between them. CDR3 length equals 12 residues. This CDR3 is CSVGGGNQPQHF. DNA for the CDR3: TGCAGCGTTGGTGGTGGGAATCAGCCCCAGCATTTT.

This clone was counted once. Written as DNA, the CDR3 is TGTGCCAGCAGCTTAGTCCCCATCCCGACAGGTTCCGCAGATACGCAGTATTTT. Residues: CASSLVPIPTGSADTQYF. This sequence joins TRBV7-8 and TRBJ2-3, with a tentative D call TRBD1 (6 bases). V lost 1 base and J 4 bases, leaving 21 bases between the germline ends. The CDR3 has 18 residues. CDR1 SGHVS and CDR2 FQNEAQ come from the germline V gene.

The rearrangement joins TRBV6-1 to TRBJ1-1; perhaps TRBD1 as D (6 bases). V gave up 1 base and J gave up 2 bases, with 8 bases separating them. The length of the CDR3 is 14 residues. Germline CDR1 MNHNS, CDR2 SASEGT. The CDR3 DNA sequence: TGTGCCAGCAGTGAAGTGGGGGCTAACACTGAAGCTTTCTTT. It codes for CASSEVGANTEAFF.